This T cell receptor beta chain came from a study of blood T cell repertoires in COVID-19 (dated by TCRdb to 2018 to 2020). In the study overall: Samples covering the acute and convalescent phases of COVID-19 were provided by collaborators in the United States, Italy and Spain. The prospective study material was composed of cDNA or gDNA derived from T cells, B-cell-depleted T cells, or PBMCs. Deeply sampled blood TCRbeta repertoires from subjects exposed to, actively infected with, or recovered from COVID-19 were included in the dataset. The repertoires were released in a freely available public database meant as a resource for research on the immune response to SARS-CoV-2. The samples were drawn from the first 160 participants of the ongoing ImmuneRACE study and from over a thousand subjects provided by 6 global collaborators. Nearly every sample came with metadata listing a de-identified subject ID, COVID-19 status, age in years and sex. Where HLA class I and class II types were available, the types were taken from metadata supplied by the sample provider, not from assay-based typing. Results the study describes overall, beyond this receptor: The amount of clinical and demographic metadata varied by source and participant and was provided uncurated.

CDR1 and CDR2, looked up from the germline V gene (reference sequence), are MNHNY and SVGAGI. The germline V and J ends show losses of 4 bases and 7 bases respectively, and no gene match explains 13 bases of the junction. Taken from cysteine to phenylalanine, the CDR3 has 15 residues. The read is trimmed to its CDR3 DNA, 45 bases read in frame from base 1. Whole blood was collected in K2EDTA tubes by collaborating institutions according to the institutions' own protocols. For TCRbeta analysis, collaborators shipped samples in one of three forms: frozen whole blood, isolated PBMCs, or DNA extracted from either of those sample types. The immunoSEQ Assay, a bias-controlled multiplex PCR, was used to amplify TCRbeta CDR3 regions from genomic DNA. Concerning the study's data processing: Within the assay, amplification of reference gene primers was used to estimate how many nucleated cells each sample contained. To quantify the absolute abundance of each unique TCRbeta CDR3 rearrangement, sequence reads were collapsed and filtered. For each sample, productive Simpson clonality was calculated as the square root of Simpson's diversity index over productive rearrangements. Entries here come from immuneACCESS through TCRdb and include only in-frame sequences with V and J called. Some clones fail to appear in such tables; in the studies checked, an unresolved V gene covers under half of the shortfall, and the cause of the remainder is unknown. That table supplies the V and J calls and clone size; D and trimming were determined from the DNA. A total of more than 150,000 clones appear in this sample, almost 85% of them only once. The ten most abundant clones make up 13% to 15% of the sample.

Concerning this clone: The clone's antigen remains unknown. No per-base quality is available; no much larger clone lies one base away.

The TCR was taken from a man aged 18 to 30 with active or convalescent COVID-19. The sequencing sample was made of peripheral blood. The rearrangement joined TRBV6-6 to TRBJ2-7; 7 bases in the junction line up with TRBD2. The CDR3 reads as follows: CASSSMRGGSGEQYF. The sequenced DNA: TGTGCCAGCAGTTCTATGCGGGGAGGGTCGGGAGAGCAGTACTTC.